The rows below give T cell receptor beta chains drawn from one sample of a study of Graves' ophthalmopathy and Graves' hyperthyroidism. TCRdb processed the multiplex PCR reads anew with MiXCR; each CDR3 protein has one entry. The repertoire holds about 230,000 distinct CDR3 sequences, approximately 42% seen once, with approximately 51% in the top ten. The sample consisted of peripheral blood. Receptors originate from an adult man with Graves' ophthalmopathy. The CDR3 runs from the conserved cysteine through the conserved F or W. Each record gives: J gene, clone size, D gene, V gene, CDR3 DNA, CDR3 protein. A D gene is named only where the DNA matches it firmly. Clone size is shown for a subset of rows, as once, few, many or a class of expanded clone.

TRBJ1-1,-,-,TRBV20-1,TGCAGTGCGGCCTCGAAGGGGAACACTGAAGCTTTCTTT,CSAASKGNTEAFF
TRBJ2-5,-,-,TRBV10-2,TGTGCCAGCAGCCTAACAGGGATTGGAGATGAGACCCAGTACTTC,CASSLTGIGDETQYF
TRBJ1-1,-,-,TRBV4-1,TGCGCCAGCAGCCACGAAGAGATCTTGAACACTGAAGCTTTCTTT,CASSHEEILNTEAFF
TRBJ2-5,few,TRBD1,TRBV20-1,TGCAGTGCAGGACAGGGGGCCAATCTAGAGACCCAGTACTTC,CSAGQGANLETQYF
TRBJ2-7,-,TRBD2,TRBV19,TGTGCCAGTAGTCCCGACCGGGGGGTCCCTAGCTCCTACGAGCAGTACTTC,CASSPDRGVPSSYEQYF
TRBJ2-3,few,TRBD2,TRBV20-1,TGCAGTGCTAGACTAGCGGGAGTTACAGATACGCAGTATTTT,CSARLAGVTDTQYF
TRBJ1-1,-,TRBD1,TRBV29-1,TGCAGCGTTATCATGTTGGGGACAGGGGGCGCGAGGGCTGAAGCTTTCTTT,CSVIMLGTGGARAEAFF
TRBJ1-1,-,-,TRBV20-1,TGCAGTGCAAAACGGGGACCGAACACTGAAGCTTTCTTT,CSAKRGPNTEAFF
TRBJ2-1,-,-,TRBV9,TGTGCCAGCAGCGGGACCGACAGAGTTAATGAGCAGTTCTTC,CASSGTDRVNEQFF
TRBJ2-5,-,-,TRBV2,TGTGCCAGCAGTTTAGGAATCGGGGGGCAAGGAGGGCAGTACTTC,CASSLGIGGQGGQYF
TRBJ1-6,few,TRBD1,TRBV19,TGTGCCAGTAGTGCGGGACAGGGAGGCACATCGCCCGCTTTACCCCTCCACTTT,CASSAGQGGTSPALPLHF
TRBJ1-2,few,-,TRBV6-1,TGTGCCAGCAGTCAACCACCGGCGGGGAAGGGCTATGGCTACACCTTC,CASSQPPAGKGYGYTF
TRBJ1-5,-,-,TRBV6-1,TGTGCCAGCAGTGAGGGTACAGGGCAACAGCCCCAGCATTTT,CASSEGTGQQPQHF